This TCR beta chain derives from a study of blood T cell repertoires in COVID-19. Study in general: The United States, Italy and Spain were the sources of the acute and convalescent COVID-19 samples. Nucleic acid was either cDNA or gDNA, and it came from T cells, B-cell-depleted T cells, or PBMCs.

A few counts support this clone. Between the trimmed V and J ends, which lost 5 bases and 1 base, there was a span of 12 bases. This CDR3 region has 14 residues. Germline CDR1 is SGHNT and CDR2 is YYREEE (reference sequence). In the authors' methods: Using reference gene primer amplification, nucleated cell counts were estimated. Clones were read by immunoSEQ multiplex PCR, and TCRdb kept only the in-frame ones, dropping some. That table gives V, J and clone size, and the DNA gave D and trimming. This table holds about 180,000 clones, 90% found once. The chain has TRBV5-4 and TRBJ1-1, with D possibly TRBD1 on 6 matching bases. The sequencing sample was made of peripheral blood. This TCR derives from a man aged 45-60 years with acute or convalescent COVID-19. The CDR3 bases are TGTGCCAGCAGGATGGACAGACAGAACACTGAAGCTTTCTTT. It yields the protein CASRMDRQNTEAFF.